The 30 T cell receptor beta chains given below trace back to one sample, sequenced in a study of cytomegalovirus exposure and HLA in healthy donors. The method was immunoSEQ multiplex PCR; TCRdb's version includes in-frame clones alone and lacks a portion of them. The sample comprises 90,000 to 130,000 clones, roughly 84% of which are singletons, and approximately 2.9% rests with the top ten. Sequenced sample: PBMCs. The receptors here all came from a woman in her late teens or twenties in good health and CMV-seronegative.

The V call is TRBV9, the J call TRBJ1-3; TRBD1 matches 8 bases. Germline V CDR1 and CDR2: SGDLS, YYNGEE. This CDR3 region has 18 residues. V gave up 4 bases and J gave up 1 base; unmatched junction bases: 13. CDR3 loop: CASSKRWGQESSGNTIYF. The CDR3, as DNA: TGTGCCAGCAGCAAAAGATGGGGACAGGAGTCATCTGGAAACACCATATATTTT. The full variable domain, in which reference TRBV9 and TRBJ1-3 provide the parts outside the CDR3, is DSGVTQTPKHLITATGQRVTLRCSPRSGDLSVYWYQQSLDQGLQFLIQYYNGEERAKGNILERFSAQQFPDLHSELNLSSLELGDSALYFCASSKRWGQESSGNTIYFGEGSWLTVV.

This clone was seen only a few times. The gene calls are TRBV2 and TRBJ2-7; a possible D gene is TRBD1 (6 bases). Trimming removed 5 bases at V and 7 bases at J, with 9 bases between. From germline, CDR1 is SNHLY and CDR2 FYNNEI. This CDR3 contains 11 residues. The CDR3 loop is CASSRDIEQYF. The DNA of the CDR3 is TGTGCCAGCAGTCGGGACATTGAGCAGTACTTC.

The rearrangement links TRBV18 to TRBJ2-7; tentative D call: TRBD1 (6 bases). Trimming took 3 bases from V and 3 from J, leaving 15 bases between them. Germline V CDR1 and CDR2: KGHSH, LQKENI. The CDR3 has 15 amino acids. This chain's CDR3 is CASSPPAGQNYEQYF. The CDR3 nucleotides are TGTGCCAGCTCACCCCCTGCAGGACAGAACTACGAGCAGTACTTC.

This clone was found once. The rearrangement links TRBV5-1 to TRBJ2-1, with D perhaps TRBD1 (6 bases). Germline CDR1 reads SGHRS; CDR2 reads YFSETQ. V was trimmed by 4 bases and J by 3 bases, leaving 11 bases between them. This CDR3 is built from 14 residues. CDR3 residues: CASSPHRDYNEQFF. The CDR3 DNA reads as TGCGCCAGCAGCCCCCACAGGGACTACAATGAGCAGTTCTTC.

V usage is TRBV6-1 and J usage is TRBJ2-1, with 12 positions matching TRBD2. Trimming took 8 bases from V and 9 from J; bases not matched to a gene: 11. CDR3 length: 15 residues. CDR1 MNHNS and CDR2 SASEGT come from the germline V gene. The CDR3 reads CASLWASGGAGEQFF. In DNA form, the CDR3 reads TGTGCCAGCCTATGGGCTAGCGGGGGGGCCGGTGAGCAGTTCTTC.

V and J are TRBV9 and TRBJ1-1; TRBD1 is a possible D gene (6 bases). The CDR3 loop spans 14 amino acids. Germline values: CDR1 SGDLS, CDR2 YYNGEE. Trimming took 4 bases from V and 11 from J, leaving 21 bases between them. The CDR3 loop reads CASSSGGGAERAFF. CDR3 sequence (DNA): TGTGCCAGCAGCTCCGGAGGGGGGGCGGAGAGGGCTTTCTTT.

The rearrangement links TRBV5-1 to TRBJ1-1; possible D gene TRBD1, 6 bases. Germline-derived CDR1 and CDR2 are SGHRS and YFSETQ. V lost 0 bases to trimming and J lost 1 base, with 7 bases between them. The CDR3 spans 14 residues. Here the CDR3 DNA reads TGCGCCAGCAGCTTGGGGGACACGAACACTGAAGCTTTCTTT. This gives the protein CASSLGDTNTEAFF. The full variable domain, in which reference TRBV5-1 and TRBJ1-1 provide the parts outside the CDR3, is KAGVTQTPRYLIKTRGQQVTLSCSPISGHRSVSWYQQTPGQGLQFLFEYFSETQRNKGNFPGRFSGRQFSNSRSEMNVSTLELGDSALYLCASSLGDTNTEAFFGQGTRLTVV.

The chain recombines TRBV6-4 with TRBJ2-6, with 10 bases fitting TRBD2. V lost 5 bases, J lost 0 bases, and 4 bases stayed unmatched. Germline CDR1 is MRHNA and CDR2 is SNTAGT. This CDR3 has 17 amino acids. The DNA for the CDR3 is TGTGCCAGCAGTCGAACTAGCGGGGACTCTGGGGCCAACGTCCTGACTTTC. This gives the protein CASSRTSGDSGANVLTF.

The V gene is TRBV2, the J gene TRBJ1-2; the match to TRBD1 covers 11 bases. CDR3 length equals 14 residues. Germline CDR1 and CDR2: SNHLY and FYNNEI. V dropped 4 bases and J dropped 5; count of bases not matched to a gene: 3. The CDR3 spells CASSGGTGGYGYTF. The CDR3 DNA reads TGTGCCAGCAGTGGGGGGACAGGGGGTTATGGCTACACCTTC.

This rearrangement joins TRBV4-2 to TRBJ1-3, with TRBD1 matching over 7 bases. The V gene's germline CDR1 is LGHNA and CDR2 YNFKEQ. The CDR3 contains 17 residues. Trimming cost V 4 bases and J 0 bases; bases outside gene matches: 9. The CDR3: CASSPEAGGFSGNTIYF. CDR3 nucleotides: TGTGCCAGCAGCCCGGAAGCAGGGGGGTTCTCTGGAAACACCATATATTTT.

The chain links TRBV15 to TRBJ2-7; TRBD1 aligns across 10 bases. The CDR3 contains 17 residues. Losses at the gene ends were 0 bases for V and 3 bases for J; bases not matched to a gene: 8. CDR1 and CDR2 from the germline V gene are LNHNV and YYDKDF (reference sequence). CDR3 DNA sequence: TGTGCCACCAGCAGAGAAGCTGCCGGGACAGGGGTCTACGAGCAGTACTTC. Translating gives CATSREAAGTGVYEQYF.

A single count supports this clone. The chain is built from TRBV5-1 and TRBJ2-5; D may be TRBD1 (6 bases). Germline-derived CDR1 and CDR2 are SGHRS and YFSETQ. The CDR3 totals 13 residues. Deletions cut 8 bases from V and 0 bases from J, with 11 bases between. DNA of the CDR3: TGCGCCAGTAAGGGGGTAAACCAAGAGACCCAGTACTTC. This encodes CASKGVNQETQYF.

The chain combines TRBV7-6 with TRBJ2-1; TRBD2 is a possible D gene (7 bases). Trimming removed 4 bases at V and 9 bases at J, with 13 bases between. This CDR3 spans 13 amino acids. Germline V gives CDR1 SGHVS, CDR2 FNYEAQ. CDR3 sequence reads: CASSSAGAGEQFF. DNA for the CDR3: TGTGCCAGCAGCTCCGCGGGGGCGGGTGAGCAGTTCTTC.

The chain employs TRBV19 and TRBJ1-4; 9 positions agree with TRBD1. The CDR3 is 14 amino acids. CDR1 is LNHDA, CDR2 SQIVND, per germline (reference sequence). J lost 10 bases, V lost 4 bases, and 7 bases had no gene match. CDR3 residues: CASSTDRGSRKLFF. DNA of the CDR3: TGTGCCAGTAGTACCGACAGGGGGTCGCGAAAACTGTTTTTT. The full variable domain, its missing parts supplied by reference TRBV19 and TRBJ1-4, is DGGITQSPKYLFRKEGQNVTLSCEQNLNHDAMYWYRQDPGQGLRLIYYSQIVNDFQKGDIAEGYSVSREKKESFPLTVTSAQKNPTAFYLCASSTDRGSRKLFFGSGTQLSVL.

The chain uses TRBV2 and TRBJ1-1; TRBD1 aligns across 7 bases. The V gene's germline CDR1 is SNHLY and CDR2 FYNNEI. This CDR3 has 13 amino acids. J gave up 4 bases and V 7 bases, and 6 bases lay outside the gene matches. In DNA, the CDR3 is TGTGCCAGCACCTATTCAGGGGGCACTGAAGCTTTCTTT. Translation gives CASTYSGGTEAFF.

This clone was seen just once. This sequence joins TRBV18 and TRBJ2-7; no definite D call. V was cut by 0 bases and J by 4 bases, with 7 bases left in between. The CDR3 is made up of 13 amino acids. Per germline, CDR1 KGHSH and CDR2 LQKENI. The CDR3 coding sequence is TGTGCCAGCTCACCACCTTACAGATACGAGCAGTACTTC. It codes for CASSPPYRYEQYF.

The rearrangement joins TRBV10-3 to TRBJ2-1; D is possibly TRBD1 (5 bases). The germline V gene encodes CDR1 ENHRY and CDR2 SYGVKD. With 8 bases removed from V and 1 base from J, the gap between germline ends came to 12 bases. This CDR3 is 14 amino acids long. This chain's CDR3 is CAIGLTGSYNEQFF. The CDR3 DNA follows: TGTGCCATCGGGCTAACAGGATCCTACAATGAGCAGTTCTTC.

The chain combines TRBV18 with TRBJ1-1; tentative D call: TRBD1 (5 bases). Trimming took off 3 bases at V and 8 bases at J, with 13 bases between the two ends. This CDR3 spans 13 amino acids. Looked up from germline, CDR1 is KGHSH and CDR2 is LQKENI. The CDR3 reads CASSPLGWGEAFF. DNA for the CDR3: TGTGCCAGCTCACCGCTTGGTTGGGGCGAAGCTTTCTTT.

The chain employs TRBV2 and TRBJ2-7, with 7 nucleotides matching TRBD1. The CDR3 is made up of 14 amino acids. V lost 6 bases and J lost 4; bases outside the gene matches: 9. Germline CDR1 SNHLY, CDR2 FYNNEI. The CDR3 loop is CASRGQPLPYEQYF. The CDR3 region has the DNA TGTGCCAGCAGGGGACAGCCTTTACCGTACGAGCAGTACTTC.

The chain uses TRBV28 and TRBJ1-4, with D hard to call. The length of the CDR3 is 15 residues. V was shortened by 7 bases and J by 1 base, with 13 bases between the two germline ends. Germline V gives CDR1 MDHEN, CDR2 SYDVKM. The CDR3 protein is CASTISTRTNEKLFF. DNA of the CDR3: TGTGCCAGCACTATATCGACAAGAACTAATGAAAAACTGTTTTTT. The complete variable domain, with remaining parts taken from reference TRBV28 and TRBJ1-4, reads DVKVTQSSRYLVKRTGEKVFLECVQDMDHENMFWYRQDPGLGLRLIYFSYDVKMKEKGDIPEGYSVSREKKERFSLILESASTNQTSMYLCASTISTRTNEKLFFGSGTQLSVL.

The chain carries TRBV28 and TRBJ2-7, with D possibly being TRBD1 (5 bases). The CDR3 runs 14 residues. Looked up from germline, CDR1 is MDHEN and CDR2 is SYDVKM. V shed 1 base and J shed 3 bases, with 10 bases lying between them. The CDR3 DNA is TGTGCCAGCAGTTTATTGACAGAATACTACGAGCAGTACTTC. It is translated as CASSLLTEYYEQYF. Together with reference TRBV28 and TRBJ2-7, the CDR3 gives the full variable domain: DVKVTQSSRYLVKRTGEKVFLECVQDMDHENMFWYRQDPGLGLRLIYFSYDVKMKEKGDIPEGYSVSREKKERFSLILESASTNQTSMYLCASSLLTEYYEQYFGPGTRLTVT.

J is TRBJ1-5 and V is TRBV2, with 9 bases fitting TRBD1. CDR3 length: 15 residues. CDR1 and CDR2 (germline): SNHLY, FYNNEI. V lost 6 bases, J lost 7 bases, and 10 bases stayed unmatched. The CDR3 sequence: CASSGQGLSRQPQHF. In DNA form, the CDR3 reads TGTGCCAGCAGCGGACAGGGGTTGTCACGCCAGCCCCAGCATTTT.

The rearrangement uses TRBV4-2 and TRBJ2-2; 8 bases fit TRBD2. This CDR3 region has 17 residues. The V gene's germline CDR1 is LGHNA and CDR2 YNFKEQ. Unmatched junction bases numbered 8, after V lost 1 base and J lost 4 bases. This CDR3 reads CASSQGGAGGVTGELFF. CDR3 bases: TGTGCCAGCAGCCAAGGAGGGGCGGGGGGAGTCACCGGGGAGCTGTTTTTT.

The chain employs TRBV28 and TRBJ1-2, with 8 nucleotides matching TRBD1. Per the germline V gene, CDR1 is MDHEN and CDR2 is SYDVKM. The CDR3 totals 14 residues. Trimming removed 4 bases from V and 8 bases from J; junction bases left unmatched: 9. CDR3 amino acids: CASSSGQGLLGYTF. The CDR3 DNA reads TGTGCCAGCAGTTCCGGACAGGGACTGCTCGGCTACACCTTC.

The chain links TRBV30 to TRBJ2-7, with unresolved D. There are 13 residues in the CDR3. V lost 0 bases and J lost 0, with 6 bases in between. Germline CDR1 and CDR2: GTSNPN and SVGIG (reference sequence). DNA for the CDR3: TGTGCCTGGAGTGTAGACACCTCCTACGAGCAGTACTTC. It is translated as CAWSVDTSYEQYF.

The chain uses TRBV7-9 and TRBJ1-1; D ambiguous. CDR3 length: 11 amino acids. V lost 1 base, J lost 8 bases, and 5 bases lay in between. In germline, CDR1 is SEHNR, CDR2 FQNEAQ (reference sequence). The CDR3 bases are TGTGCCAGCAGCTTAGTCTACGAAGCTTTCTTT. This encodes CASSLVYEAFF.

This chain joins TRBV27 and TRBJ1-2; D is perhaps TRBD1 (5 bases). Trimming pared 2 bases from V and 3 bases from J, leaving 7 bases between. Germline-derived CDR1 and CDR2 are MNHEY and SMNVEV (reference sequence). This CDR3 has 13 amino acids. CDR3 sequence: CASSLRGDYGYTF. CDR3 in DNA: TGTGCCAGCAGTTTACGGGGGGACTATGGCTACACCTTC.

The J gene is TRBJ2-7, the V gene TRBV4-1, with a weak D call TRBD1 (5 bases). The germline gives CDR1 MGHRA, CDR2 YSYEKL. The CDR3 runs to 15 residues. V lost 1 base and J lost 1, with 11 bases in between. This CDR3 reads CASSQAWGTSYEQYF. In DNA form, the CDR3 reads TGCGCCAGCAGCCAAGCCTGGGGCACATCCTACGAGCAGTACTTC.

This clone appeared a few times. The V call is TRBV25-1, the J call TRBJ1-4; weak D call: TRBD1 (6 bases). Germline lookup yields CDR1 MGHDK and CDR2 SYGVNS. V was clipped by 2 bases and J by 6 bases, with 22 bases between them. The CDR3 contains 18 residues. This chain's CDR3 is CASSEGTGPGHRDEKLFF. CDR3 sequence (DNA): TGTGCCAGCAGTGAAGGGACCGGTCCAGGTCACAGGGATGAAAAACTGTTTTTT. The full variable domain, in which reference TRBV25-1 and TRBJ1-4 provide the parts outside the CDR3, is EADIYQTPRYLVIGTGKKITLECSQTMGHDKMYWYQQDPGMELHLIHYSYGVNSTEKGDLSSESTVSRIRTEHFPLTLESARPSHTSQYLCASSEGTGPGHRDEKLFFGSGTQLSVL.

The DNA of the CDR3 is TGTGCCAGCAGTTTAGACAGGATCAGGGAGACCCAGTACTTC. Residues: CASSLDRIRETQYF. The chain has TRBV6-6 and TRBJ2-5, with a weak D call TRBD1 (6 bases). Germline loops: CDR1 MNHNY, CDR2 SVGAGI (reference sequence). V shed 4 bases and J shed 5 bases, with 14 bases lying between them. CDR3 length: 14 residues.